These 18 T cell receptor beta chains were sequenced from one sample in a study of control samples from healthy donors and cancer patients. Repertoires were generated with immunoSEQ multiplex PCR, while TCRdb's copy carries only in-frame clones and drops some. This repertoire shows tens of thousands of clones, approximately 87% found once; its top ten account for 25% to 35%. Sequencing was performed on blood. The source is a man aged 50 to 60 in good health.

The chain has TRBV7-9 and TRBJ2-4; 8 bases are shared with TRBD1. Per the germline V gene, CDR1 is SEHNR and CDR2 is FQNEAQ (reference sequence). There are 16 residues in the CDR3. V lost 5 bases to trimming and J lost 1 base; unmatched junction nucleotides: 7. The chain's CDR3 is CASSPRTGTAKNIQYF. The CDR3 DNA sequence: TGTGCCAGCAGCCCCCGGACAGGGACCGCCAAAAACATTCAGTACTTC. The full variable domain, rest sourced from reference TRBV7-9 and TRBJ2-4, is DTGVSQNPRHKITKRGQNVTFRCDPISEHNRLYWYRQTLGQGPEFLTYFQNEAQLEKSRLLSDRFSAERPKGSFSTLEIQRTEQGDSAMYLCASSPRTGTAKNIQYFGAGTRLSVL.

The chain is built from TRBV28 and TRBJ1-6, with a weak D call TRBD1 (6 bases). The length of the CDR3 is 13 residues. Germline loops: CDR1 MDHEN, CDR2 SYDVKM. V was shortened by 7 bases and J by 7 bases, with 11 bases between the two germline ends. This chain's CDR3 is CASTGTQNSPLHF. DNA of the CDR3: TGTGCCAGCACCGGGACACAGAATTCACCCCTCCACTTT.

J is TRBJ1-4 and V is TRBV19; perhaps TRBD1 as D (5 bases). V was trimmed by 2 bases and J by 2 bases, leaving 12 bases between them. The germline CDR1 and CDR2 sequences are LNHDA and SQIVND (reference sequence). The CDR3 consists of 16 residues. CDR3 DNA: TGTGCCAGTAGTATAATCGGGGGGGAGACTAATGAAAAACTGTTTTTT. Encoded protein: CASSIIGGETNEKLFF.

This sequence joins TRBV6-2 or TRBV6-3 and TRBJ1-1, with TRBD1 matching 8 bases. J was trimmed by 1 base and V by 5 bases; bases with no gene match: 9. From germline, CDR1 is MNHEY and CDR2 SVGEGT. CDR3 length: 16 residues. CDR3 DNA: TGTGCCAGCAGTACTCTAAGACAGGGGACGAACACTGAAGCTTTCTTT. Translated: CASSTLRQGTNTEAFF.

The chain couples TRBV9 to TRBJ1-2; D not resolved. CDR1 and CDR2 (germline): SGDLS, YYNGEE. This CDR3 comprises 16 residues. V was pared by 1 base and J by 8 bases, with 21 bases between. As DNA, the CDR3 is TGTGCCAGCAGCGTATCAGGCGATCCGGACTATGGGGGCTACACCTTC. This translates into CASSVSGDPDYGGYTF. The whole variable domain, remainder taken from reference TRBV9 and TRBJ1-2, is DSGVTQTPKHLITATGQRVTLRCSPRSGDLSVYWYQQSLDQGLQFLIQYYNGEERAKGNILERFSAQQFPDLHSELNLSSLELGDSALYFCASSVSGDPDYGGYTFGSGTRLTVV.

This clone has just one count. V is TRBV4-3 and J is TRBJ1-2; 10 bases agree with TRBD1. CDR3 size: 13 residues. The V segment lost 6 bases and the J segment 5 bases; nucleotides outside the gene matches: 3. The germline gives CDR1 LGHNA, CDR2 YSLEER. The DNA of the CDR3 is TGCGCCAGCAGTCCGGGACAGGGGTATGGCTACACCTTC. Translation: CASSPGQGYGYTF.

Here the CDR3 DNA reads TGTGCCAGCTCACCAAGAAGGGTCCAAGAGACCCAGTACTTC. Translated: CASSPRRVQETQYF. The V call is TRBV18, the J call TRBJ2-5; no clear D. Germline CDR1 reads KGHSH; CDR2 reads LQKENI. This CDR3 contains 14 residues. V lost 2 bases to trimming and J lost 1 base, with 8 bases between them.

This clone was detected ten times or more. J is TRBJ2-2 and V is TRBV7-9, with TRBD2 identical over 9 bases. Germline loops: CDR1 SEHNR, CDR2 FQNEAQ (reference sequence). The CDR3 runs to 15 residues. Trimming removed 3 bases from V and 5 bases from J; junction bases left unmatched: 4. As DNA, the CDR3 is TGTGCCAGCAGCTTGGTTAGCGGGAGAACCGGGGAGCTGTTTTTT. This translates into CASSLVSGRTGELFF.

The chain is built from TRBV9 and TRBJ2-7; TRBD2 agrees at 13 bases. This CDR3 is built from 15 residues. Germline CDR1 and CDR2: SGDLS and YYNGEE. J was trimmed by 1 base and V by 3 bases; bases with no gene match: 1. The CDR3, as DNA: TGTGCCAGCAGCGCACTAGCGGGAGGGTCCTACGAGCAGTACTTC. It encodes CASSALAGGSYEQYF.

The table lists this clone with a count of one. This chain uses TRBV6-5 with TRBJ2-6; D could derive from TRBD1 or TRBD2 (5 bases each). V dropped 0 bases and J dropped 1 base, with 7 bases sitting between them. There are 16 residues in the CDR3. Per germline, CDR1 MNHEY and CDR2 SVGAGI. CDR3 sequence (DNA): TGTGCCAGCAGTTACTCAGAGGGGTCTGGGGCCAACGTCCTGACTTTC. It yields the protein CASSYSEGSGANVLTF.

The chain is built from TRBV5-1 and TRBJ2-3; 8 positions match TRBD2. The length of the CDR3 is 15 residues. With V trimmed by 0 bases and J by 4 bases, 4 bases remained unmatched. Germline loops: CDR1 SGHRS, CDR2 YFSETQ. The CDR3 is CASSLVLAGSDTQYF. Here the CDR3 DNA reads TGCGCCAGCAGCTTGGTCTTAGCGGGGTCAGATACGCAGTATTTT. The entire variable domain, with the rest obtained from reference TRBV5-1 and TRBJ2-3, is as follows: KAGVTQTPRYLIKTRGQQVTLSCSPISGHRSVSWYQQTPGQGLQFLFEYFSETQRNKGNFPGRFSGRQFSNSRSEMNVSTLELGDSALYLCASSLVLAGSDTQYFGPGTRLTVL.

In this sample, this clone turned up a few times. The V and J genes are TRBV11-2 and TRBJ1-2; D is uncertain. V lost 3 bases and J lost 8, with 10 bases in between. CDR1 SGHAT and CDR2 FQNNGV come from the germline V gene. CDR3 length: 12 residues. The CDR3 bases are TGTGCCAGCAGCTTTGGAGCGGGAGGCTACACCTTC. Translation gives CASSFGAGGYTF.

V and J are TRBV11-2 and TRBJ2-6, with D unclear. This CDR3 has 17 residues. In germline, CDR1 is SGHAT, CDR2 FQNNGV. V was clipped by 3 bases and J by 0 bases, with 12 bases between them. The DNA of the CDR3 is TGTGCCAGCAGCTTCTCAAATGCATTCTCTGGGGCCAACGTCCTGACTTTC. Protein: CASSFSNAFSGANVLTF.

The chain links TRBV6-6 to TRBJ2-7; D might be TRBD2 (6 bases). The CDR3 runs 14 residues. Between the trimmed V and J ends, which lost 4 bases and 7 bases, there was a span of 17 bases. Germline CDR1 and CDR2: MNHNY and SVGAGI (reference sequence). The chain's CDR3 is CASSSRRGPSEQYF. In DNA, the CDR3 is TGTGCCAGCAGTTCGAGGCGGGGCCCTTCTGAGCAGTACTTC.

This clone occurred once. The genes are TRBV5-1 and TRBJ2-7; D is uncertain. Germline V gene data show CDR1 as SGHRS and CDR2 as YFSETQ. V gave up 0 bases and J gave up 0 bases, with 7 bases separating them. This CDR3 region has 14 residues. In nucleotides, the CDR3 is TGCGCCAGCAGCTTGGAGGCTAGCTCCTACGAGCAGTACTTC. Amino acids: CASSLEASSYEQYF. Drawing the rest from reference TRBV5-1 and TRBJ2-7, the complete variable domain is KAGVTQTPRYLIKTRGQQVTLSCSPISGHRSVSWYQQTPGQGLQFLFEYFSETQRNKGNFPGRFSGRQFSNSRSEMNVSTLELGDSALYLCASSLEASSYEQYFGPGTRLTVT.

The CDR3 DNA reads TGCGCCAGCAGCCTGGATGCGGGACACCAGTACTTC. Translation gives CASSLDAGHQYF. The chain combines TRBV4-3 with TRBJ2-5, with D perhaps given as TRBD1 or TRBD2 (6 bases each). V was clipped by 4 bases and J by 10 bases, with 13 bases between them. The CDR3 covers 12 residues. Germline CDR1 LGHNA, CDR2 YSLEER.

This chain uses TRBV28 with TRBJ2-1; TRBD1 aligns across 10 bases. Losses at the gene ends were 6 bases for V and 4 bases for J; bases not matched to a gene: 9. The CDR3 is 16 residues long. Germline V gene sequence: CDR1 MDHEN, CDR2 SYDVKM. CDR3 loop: CASSQRQGAGYNEQFF. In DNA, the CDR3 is TGTGCCAGCAGCCAAAGACAGGGGGCAGGGTACAATGAGCAGTTCTTC.

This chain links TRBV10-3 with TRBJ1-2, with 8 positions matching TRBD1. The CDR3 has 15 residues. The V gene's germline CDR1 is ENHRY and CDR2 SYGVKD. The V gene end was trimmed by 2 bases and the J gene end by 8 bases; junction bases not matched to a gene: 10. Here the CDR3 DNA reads TGTGCCATCAGTGAGCCCCGGACAGGGTGGGGCGGCTACACCTTC. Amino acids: CAISEPRTGWGGYTF.